This TCR beta chain was obtained from a study of T cell clones after liver transplantation. Study-wide context: Standard immunosuppression, with no induction, continued until 12-24 months after transplant. Patients counted as tolerant after at least one year off all immunosuppression, enzymes not exceeding twice normal. Regarding the study as a whole: A larger donor-reactive than third-party decline suggested partial antigen-specific deletion.

This clone was observed a few times. Its cognate antigen is unknown. Sorting of unstimulated PBMCs yielded separate CD3+CD4+ and CD3+CD8+ fractions. The CDR3 spans 14 residues. The V gene's germline CDR1 is SGHAT and CDR2 FQNNGV. V shed 4 bases, J shed 6 bases, and the junction held 8 bases outside the gene matches. The method was immunoSEQ multiplex PCR; TCRdb's version includes in-frame clones alone and lacks a portion of them. The sample has 50,000 to 55,000 clones; 55% to 75% are singletons. The sequencing used CD4+ T cells from blood, collected around 54 months after liver transplant. The TCR sequence derives from a human patient who received a liver transplant. T cells may partly derive from the graft donor. V gene TRBV11-2 combines with J gene TRBJ1-2, with TRBD1 matching over 7 bases. The CDR3 sequence is CASSSSQGVDGYTF. The CDR3 nucleotides read TGTGCCAGCAGCTCCTCTCAGGGGGTAGATGGCTACACCTTC. Complete variable domain (other parts from reference TRBV11-2 and TRBJ1-2): EAGVAQSPRYKIIEKRQSVAFWCNPISGHATLYWYQQILGQGPKLLIQFQNNGVVDDSQLPKDRFSAERLKGVDSTLKIQPAKLEDSAVYLCASSSSQGVDGYTFGSGTRLTVV.